These 9 T cell receptor beta chains were all obtained from the same sample, sequenced in a study of T cells of healthy individuals. TCRdb redid the calling of the 5' RACE reads with MiXCR, one entry per CDR3 protein. The data contain roughly 87,000 distinct CDR3 sequences, approximately 15% of them singletons. These receptors were obtained from a human donor in good health.

This sequence joins TRBV4-2 and TRBJ2-2; unclear D gene. The CDR3 sequence is 14 residues long. The V end was cut by 3 bases, the J end by 7 bases, with 12 bases between. Germline-derived CDR1 and CDR2 are LGHNA and YNFKEQ. CDR3 protein: CASSHPTLGGELFF. The CDR3 coding sequence is TGTGCCAGCAGCCACCCGACCTTGGGCGGGGAGCTGTTTTTT.

Only a few counts were recorded for this clonotype. This rearrangement joins TRBV5-1 to TRBJ2-3; possible D gene TRBD1, 6 bases. Germline-derived CDR1 and CDR2 are SGHRS and YFSETQ. The CDR3 has 14 amino acids. Trimming cost V 0 bases and J 5 bases, with 10 bases left between them. The CDR3 loop reads CASSLGQTGDTQYF. The CDR3 DNA follows: TGCGCCAGCAGCTTGGGACAGACAGGAGATACGCAGTATTTT.

This clonotype was seen repeatedly, ten times or more. The chain employs TRBV7-2 and TRBJ2-2; D gene uncertain. Germline assignment: CDR1 SGHTA and CDR2 FQGNSA. The CDR3 runs to 16 residues. The V and J ends lost 2 bases and 0 bases respectively, with 10 bases between them. The CDR3 nucleotides are TGTGCCAGCAGCTTAATTAGATTCTCGAACACCGGGGAGCTGTTTTTT. Amino acid sequence: CASSLIRFSNTGELFF.

This CDR3 reads CASTLKRHGYGYTF. In nucleotides, the CDR3 is TGTGCCAGCACCTTGAAACGGCACGGATATGGCTACACCTTC. The chain has TRBV6-5 and TRBJ1-2; D is ambiguous. Germline V gene lookup returns CDR1 MNHEY and CDR2 SVGAGI. The CDR3 is made up of 14 amino acids. Trimming stripped 7 bases from V and 5 bases from J, with 17 bases between.

The sample holds many counts of this clonotype. The V call is TRBV18, the J call TRBJ1-2, with D perhaps matching TRBD1 (5 bases). Germline V gene lookup returns CDR1 KGHSH and CDR2 LQKENI. This CDR3 region has 16 residues. Between the trimmed V and J ends, which lost 3 bases and 3 bases, there was a span of 17 bases. The CDR3 sequence: CASSPRVGGMDYGYTF. CDR3 in DNA: TGTGCCAGCTCACCCCGTGTGGGGGGTATGGACTATGGCTACACCTTC.

The chain joins TRBV28 to TRBJ2-3, with D perhaps matching TRBD1 or TRBD2 (5 bases each). Germline values: CDR1 MDHEN, CDR2 SYDVKM. The V gene lost 2 bases and the J gene lost 5 bases, with 20 bases spanning the gap. This CDR3 is built from 17 residues. The DNA for the CDR3 is TGTGCCAGCAGTTTAAGGTCAGAGGGACGGGCGGGAGATACGCAGTATTTT. It is translated as CASSLRSEGRAGDTQYF.

V usage is TRBV4-2 and J usage is TRBJ2-2; D call uncertain. The length of the CDR3 is 15 residues. Germline CDR1 reads LGHNA; CDR2 reads YNFKEQ. The V end was cut by 0 bases, the J end by 6 bases, with 11 bases between. Here the CDR3 DNA reads TGTGCCAGCAGCCAAGATTTGGTAGCCTCCGGGGAGCTGTTTTTT. This sequence encodes CASSQDLVASGELFF.

This clonotype was observed a handful of times. V is TRBV20-1 and J is TRBJ1-5, with 7 bases that match TRBD1. J gave up 6 bases and V 3 bases, and 8 bases lay outside the gene matches. This CDR3 is built from 14 residues. Looked up from germline, CDR1 is DFQATT and CDR2 is SNEGSKA (reference sequence). CDR3 region: CSARQGGAAQPQHF. The CDR3 DNA follows: TGCAGTGCTAGGCAGGGGGGGGCGGCTCAGCCCCAGCATTTT.

The chain couples TRBV28 to TRBJ1-5; no clear D gene. Germline assignment: CDR1 MDHEN and CDR2 SYDVKM. CDR3 size: 13 residues. Trimming pared 3 bases from V and 4 bases from J, leaving 7 bases between. As DNA, the CDR3 is TGTGCCAGCAGTTTTGTAGGGAATCAGCCCCAGCATTTT. It is translated as CASSFVGNQPQHF. Drawing the rest from reference TRBV28 and TRBJ1-5, the complete variable domain is DVKVTQSSRYLVKRTGEKVFLECVQDMDHENMFWYRQDPGLGLRLIYFSYDVKMKEKGDIPEGYSVSREKKERFSLILESASTNQTSMYLCASSFVGNQPQHFGDGTRLSIL.